The 30 T cell receptor beta chains listed next were all sequenced from one sample in a study of T cells in Graves' hyperthyroidism and ophthalmopathy. Amplification of TCR beta CDR3 regions was performed using RNA transcripts as template. Initially, a first-round RT-PCR of the TCR CDR3 employed the HTBI primer set. TCRdb reanalysed the multiplex PCR reads using MiXCR and keeps one entry per CDR3 protein. The sample has approximately 400,000 distinct CDR3 sequences; 15% to 18% are singletons. Material: blood. These receptors came from a woman aged 18 to 35 with Graves' hyperthyroidism.

This rearrangement joins TRBV29-1 to TRBJ2-6, with D unclear. Trimming took off 6 bases at V and 0 bases at J, with 9 bases between the two ends. This CDR3 has 14 amino acids. Germline CDR1 is SQVTM and CDR2 is ANQGSEA. CDR3 sequence reads: CSVGKPSGANVLTF. CDR3 nucleotide sequence: TGCAGCGTGGGAAAGCCCTCTGGGGCCAACGTCCTGACTTTC.

There are many counts of this clonotype. This chain connects TRBV5-1 to TRBJ2-3, with 14 bases lining up with TRBD2. This CDR3 spans 19 amino acids. CDR1 is SGHRS, CDR2 YFSETQ, per germline. Unmatched junction bases numbered 12, after V lost 2 bases and J lost 4 bases. CDR3 region: CASSFSGTSGSRIADTQYF. Here the CDR3 DNA reads TGCGCCAGCAGCTTCTCCGGGACTAGCGGGAGCAGGATCGCAGATACGCAGTATTTT.

This clonotype was picked up many times. The gene calls are TRBV11-3 and TRBJ2-1, with D hard to call. The V end lost 8 bases, the J end lost 8 bases, and 7 bases lay between the germline ends. The germline gives CDR1 SGHNT, CDR2 YENEEA. The CDR3 covers 10 residues. In nucleotides, the CDR3 is TGTGCCAGCGGTCTCGATGAGCAGTTCTTC. Its protein product is CASGLDEQFF. The full variable domain, with the rest looked up from reference TRBV11-3 and TRBJ2-1, is EAGVVQSPRYKIIEKKQPVAFWCNPISGHNTLYWYLQNLGQGPELLIRYENEEAVDDSQLPKDRFSAERLKGVDSTLKIQPAELGDSAVYLCASGLDEQFFGPGTRLTVL.

This clonotype came up many times. This chain uses TRBV5-1 with TRBJ1-1; no definite D call. The length of the CDR3 is 12 residues. CDR1 SGHRS and CDR2 YFSETQ come from the germline V gene. Trimming removed 4 bases at V and 11 bases at J, with 15 bases between. The CDR3 nucleotides are TGCGCCAGCAGCAACCCGGACCTAGAGGCTTTCTTT. Translated, it gives CASSNPDLEAFF.

This chain uses TRBV14 with TRBJ2-7; no firm D call. Trimming shortened V by 2 bases and J by 9 bases, and 8 bases separated the two germline ends. This CDR3 has 11 amino acids. CDR1 is SGHDN and CDR2 is FVKESK in the germline V gene. The CDR3 loop reads CASSQIERQYF. The CDR3 DNA sequence: TGTGCCAGCAGCCAAATAGAACGGCAGTACTTC.

This clonotype was seen at least ten times. The CDR3 here is CASRPLGYEQYF. The CDR3 DNA reads TGTGCCAGCAGACCCCTGGGGTACGAGCAGTACTTC. The V call is TRBV2, the J call TRBJ2-7; D unclear. The V gene lost 6 bases and the J gene lost 4 bases, with 10 bases spanning the gap. This CDR3 is built from 12 residues. Germline V gene sequence: CDR1 SNHLY, CDR2 FYNNEI.

This clonotype has more than one count but fewer than ten. One end of the junction is discordant with germline, which a read error may explain. The V gene is TRBV11-2, the J gene TRBJ2-5; the D gene could be TRBD1 or TRBD2 (6 bases each). The CDR3 is made up of 15 amino acids. Germline V gives CDR1 SGHAT, CDR2 FQNNGV. This chain's CDR3 is CASSLGGAGQGTQYF. CDR3 DNA: TGTGCCAGCAGCTTAGGGGGGGCTGGCCAAGGGACCCAGTACTTC.

This clonotype was found many times. The rearrangement uses TRBV20-1 and TRBJ2-7; 12 bases match TRBD2. The CDR3 has 14 residues. The V and J ends lost 6 bases and 3 bases, in that order; junction bases with no gene match: 6. CDR1 and CDR2 from the germline V gene are DFQATT and SNEGSKA (reference sequence). In nucleotides, the CDR3 is TGCAGTGCGCCTACTAGCGGGAGGATCTACGAGCAGTACTTC. Protein sequence: CSAPTSGRIYEQYF.

This clonotype showed up many times. The gene calls are TRBV28 and TRBJ1-4, with a tentative D call TRBD1 (5 bases). Trimming took off 3 bases at V and 7 bases at J, with 12 bases between the two ends. This CDR3 has 14 amino acids. Per the germline V gene, CDR1 is MDHEN and CDR2 is SYDVKM. This chain's CDR3 is CASSLGGNTEKLFF. The CDR3 coding sequence is TGTGCCAGCAGTTTGGGGGGAAACACTGAAAAACTGTTTTTT.

The sample holds many counts of this clonotype. The V gene is TRBV30, the J gene TRBJ1-2; 8 positions agree with TRBD1. The CDR3 spans 14 residues. V gave up 4 bases and J gave up 2 bases; unmatched junction bases: 6. The V gene's germline CDR1 is GTSNPN and CDR2 SVGIG (reference sequence). CDR3 nucleotide sequence: TGTGCCTGGACCCAAACAGGGGGAAACTATGGCTACACCTTC. Translating it yields CAWTQTGGNYGYTF.

This clonotype showed up many times. The chain couples TRBV2 to TRBJ2-3; 8 bases fit TRBD1. Germline V lookup: CDR1 SNHLY, CDR2 FYNNEI. After removal of 3 bases from V and 5 bases from J, the junction contained 7 bases not matched to a gene. This CDR3 is 15 amino acids long. CDR3 DNA: TGTGCCAGCAGTGAGAGGGAAGGGACAGGAGATACGCAGTATTTT. Protein sequence: CASSEREGTGDTQYF.

This clonotype was counted a few times. The chain is built from TRBV6-1 and TRBJ2-7, with D uncertain. The CDR3 covers 12 residues. CDR1 is MNHNS and CDR2 is SASEGT in the germline V gene. The V gene lost 4 bases and the J gene lost 4 bases, with 8 bases spanning the gap. This CDR3 is CASSGHPYEQYF. In DNA, the CDR3 is TGTGCCAGCAGTGGACACCCTTACGAGCAGTACTTC.

In its sample, this clonotype was seen many times. The chain employs TRBV12-3 or TRBV12-4 and TRBJ2-5; tentative D call: TRBD2 (6 bases). V lost 3 bases and J 4 bases, leaving 15 bases between the germline ends. CDR3 length equals 15 residues. The CDR3 coding sequence is TGTGCCAGCAGTTTGGGCGGGACCTTGGCAGAGACCCAGTACTTC. Amino acids: CASSLGGTLAETQYF.

This chain joins TRBV11-1 and TRBJ2-7; TRBD2 matches at 8 bases. Germline lookup yields CDR1 SGHAT and CDR2 FQDESV (reference sequence). This CDR3 comprises 15 residues. The junction had 10 bases not matched to a gene; V was cut back by 4 bases and J by 5 bases. Here the CDR3 DNA reads TGTGCCAGCAGCTCCCAGGGACTAGTCCGCGACGAGCAGTACTTC. As protein: CASSSQGLVRDEQYF.

CDR3 sequence: CASSLVREKQFF. The CDR3 region has the DNA TGCGCCAGCAGCTTGGTCCGGGAGAAGCAGTTCTTC. The rearrangement uses TRBV5-1 and TRBJ2-1; the D gene is possibly TRBD2 (6 bases). The CDR3 extends over 12 amino acids. Trimming shortened V by 0 bases and J by 11 bases, and 9 bases separated the two germline ends. Germline V gene lookup returns CDR1 SGHRS and CDR2 YFSETQ. Combining the CDR3 with reference TRBV5-1 and TRBJ2-1 gives the whole variable domain KAGVTQTPRYLIKTRGQQVTLSCSPISGHRSVSWYQQTPGQGLQFLFEYFSETQRNKGNFPGRFSGRQFSNSRSEMNVSTLELGDSALYLCASSLVREKQFFGPGTRLTVL.

This clonotype turned up a few times. A much bigger clone sits one base away, suggesting this may be a read error. The rearrangement links TRBV20-1 to TRBJ2-7, with a weak D call TRBD2 (5 bases). This CDR3 has 12 residues. Germline values: CDR1 DFQATT, CDR2 SNEGSKA (reference sequence). V was pared by 5 bases and J by 7 bases, with 15 bases between. The DNA of the CDR3 is TGCAGTGCTTCCTTGGACTCGCGGGAGCAGTACTTC. It translates to CSASLDSREQYF.

V and J are TRBV5-1 and TRBJ2-6; TRBD1 aligns across 9 bases. In germline, CDR1 is SGHRS, CDR2 YFSETQ. The V gene end was trimmed by 3 bases and the J gene end by 0 bases; junction bases not matched to a gene: 7. This CDR3 spans 18 amino acids. CDR3 sequence (DNA): TGCGCCAGCAGCTCACATCCGGGACAGGGCTCTGGGGCCAACGTCCTGACTTTC. Protein: CASSSHPGQGSGANVLTF.

This clonotype was detected ten times or more. This chain links TRBV12-3 or TRBV12-4 with TRBJ2-1; 7 positions match TRBD2. The trim removed 5 bases at V and 0 bases at J, leaving 7 bases unmatched. The CDR3 totals 16 residues. CDR3 DNA sequence: TGTGCCAGCAGTGGGGAGGGTCAAAGCTCCTACAATGAGCAGTTCTTC. Translating gives CASSGEGQSSYNEQFF.

This clonotype was seen more than once but under ten times. The chain has TRBV19 and TRBJ1-2, with 8 bases matching TRBD1. V lost 8 bases, J lost 3 bases, and 2 bases stayed unmatched. CDR3 length equals 12 residues. Germline V gene data show CDR1 as LNHDA and CDR2 as SQIVND (reference sequence). CDR3 in amino acids: CASGTGYYGYTF. The CDR3 region has the DNA TGTGCCAGTGGGACAGGCTACTATGGCTACACCTTC.

This clonotype was recorded at least ten times. The rearrangement joins TRBV7-2 to TRBJ1-2, with D perhaps TRBD1 (5 bases). This CDR3 spans 14 amino acids. Germline V gene lookup returns CDR1 SGHTA and CDR2 FQGNSA. Trimming took off 4 bases at V and 6 bases at J, with 15 bases between the two ends. CDR3 sequence: CASSWGDFVDGYTF. CDR3 bases: TGTGCCAGCAGCTGGGGGGACTTCGTGGATGGCTACACCTTC.

The rearrangement uses TRBV19 and TRBJ1-2; no clear D gene. The CDR3 totals 13 residues. From germline, CDR1 is LNHDA and CDR2 SQIVND (reference sequence). Trimming took 10 bases from V and 7 from J, leaving 19 bases between them. The DNA of the CDR3 is TGTGCCACCTCACCAGCCGGCATGGGTGGCTACACCTTC. Protein product: CATSPAGMGGYTF.

This clonotype was seen repeatedly, ten times or more. The V gene is TRBV11-3, the J gene TRBJ2-3, with 8 bases aligning to TRBD1. The CDR3 has 15 residues. V dropped 5 bases and J dropped 3; count of bases not matched to a gene: 7. In germline, CDR1 is SGHNT, CDR2 YENEEA. In nucleotides, the CDR3 is TGTGCCAGCAGCATAGGACAGGGAAGGACAGATACGCAGTATTTT. This gives the protein CASSIGQGRTDTQYF. Supplemented by reference TRBV11-3 and TRBJ2-3, the full variable domain reads EAGVVQSPRYKIIEKKQPVAFWCNPISGHNTLYWYLQNLGQGPELLIRYENEEAVDDSQLPKDRFSAERLKGVDSTLKIQPAELGDSAVYLCASSIGQGRTDTQYFGPGTRLTVL.

This clonotype has only a few counts. The J gene is TRBJ2-6, the V gene TRBV18; D uncertain. CDR3 size: 15 residues. CDR1 and CDR2 (germline): KGHSH, LQKENI. V gave up 3 bases and J gave up 2 bases, with 8 bases separating them. CDR3 loop: CASSPSVTGANVLTF. CDR3 nucleotides: TGTGCCAGCTCACCTTCAGTGACTGGGGCCAACGTCCTGACTTTC.

The CDR3 is CASSRTGLADYEQYF. CDR3 sequence (DNA): TGTGCCAGCAGCCGGACAGGACTAGCGGACTACGAGCAGTACTTC. This chain uses TRBV9 with TRBJ2-7; 10 bases line up with TRBD2. V lost 4 bases to trimming and J lost 3 bases; unmatched junction nucleotides: 7. Germline V gene data show CDR1 as SGDLS and CDR2 as YYNGEE. The CDR3 length is 15 residues. Full variable domain (rest looked up from reference TRBV9 and TRBJ2-7): DSGVTQTPKHLITATGQRVTLRCSPRSGDLSVYWYQQSLDQGLQFLIQYYNGEERAKGNILERFSAQQFPDLHSELNLSSLELGDSALYFCASSRTGLADYEQYFGPGTRLTVT.

The V and J genes are TRBV6-1 and TRBJ1-6; D is undetermined. Trimming took 6 bases from V and 1 from J, leaving 7 bases between them. There are 14 residues in the CDR3. The V gene's germline CDR1 is MNHNS and CDR2 SASEGT. The CDR3 is CASRTGSYNSPLHF. The DNA for the CDR3 is TGTGCCAGCAGAACGGGGTCCTATAATTCACCCCTCCACTTT.

This clonotype was found many times. This chain joins TRBV19 and TRBJ1-5; TRBD1 aligns across 9 bases. The CDR3 covers 15 residues. Per the germline V gene, CDR1 is LNHDA and CDR2 is SQIVND (reference sequence). Germline trimming cut 10 bases from V and 1 base from J; bases unmatched to any gene: 8. CDR3 sequence: CATGTGSGSNQPQHF. In DNA, the CDR3 is TGTGCCACCGGGACAGGGAGCGGGAGCAATCAGCCCCAGCATTTT.

This clonotype appeared a few times. This chain connects TRBV9 to TRBJ2-1; 10 bases match TRBD2. J was trimmed by 8 bases and V by 3 bases; bases with no gene match: 8. CDR3 length: 15 residues. The V gene's germline CDR1 is SGDLS and CDR2 YYNGEE. The CDR3 loop reads CASSAASGRWDEQFF. DNA of the CDR3: TGTGCCAGCAGCGCCGCTAGCGGGAGATGGGATGAGCAGTTCTTC.

The table lists this clonotype with a few counts. V is TRBV6-6 and J is TRBJ2-2; tentative D call: TRBD2 (6 bases). The CDR3 contains 17 residues. Trimming cost V 1 base and J 2 bases, with 14 bases left between them. From germline, CDR1 is MNHNY and CDR2 SVGAGI (reference sequence). The CDR3 sequence: CASSYFGLAINTGELFF. CDR3 in DNA: TGTGCCAGCAGTTACTTCGGTCTAGCGATCAACACCGGGGAGCTGTTTTTT.

This clonotype was counted only a few times. V gene TRBV27 combines with J gene TRBJ2-7, with D perhaps matching TRBD2 (7 bases). The CDR3 runs 13 residues. Trimming took off 8 bases at V and 0 bases at J, with 11 bases between the two ends. From germline, CDR1 is MNHEY and CDR2 SMNVEV (reference sequence). This chain's CDR3 is CASGRDNSYEQYF. CDR3 nucleotide sequence: TGTGCCAGCGGGAGGGACAACTCCTACGAGCAGTACTTC.

This chain connects TRBV6-2 or TRBV6-3 to TRBJ1-3, with a weak D call TRBD1 (5 bases). Germline CDR1 and CDR2: MNHEY and SVGEGT. This CDR3 has 15 residues. The germline V and J ends were trimmed by 5 bases and 0 bases, with 11 bases remaining between them. The CDR3 region is CASSDGAFSGNTIYF. CDR3 nucleotides: TGTGCCAGCAGTGACGGGGCTTTCTCTGGAAACACCATATATTTT.